This is a list of T cell receptor beta chains from one sample in a study of blood T cell repertoires in COVID-19. Profiling relied on immunoSEQ multiplex PCR, and the TCRdb table lists in-frame clones only, not all of them. The data contain about 84,000 clones, around 83% of them seen just once; the ten biggest clones take up 39%. Material: peripheral blood. The receptors stem from an elderly man with active or convalescent COVID-19. Each CDR3 is given with its conserved first and last residue. Each record gives: V gene, clone size, J gene, D gene, CDR3 DNA, CDR3 protein. A D gene is named only where the DNA matches it firmly. A row's size may be missing; if present it is once, few, many or a size class.

V: TRBV19; size: .; J: TRBJ1-4; D: .; DNA: TGTGCCAGTAGTACCTCGGGCAGGGGAAGAGAAAAACTGTTTTTT; CDR3: CASSTSGRGREKLFF
V: TRBV2; size: .; J: TRBJ2-1; D: TRBD1; DNA: TGTGCCAGCGCGAGCGGGACAGGGGGAGAAAAGCAGTTCTTC; CDR3: CASASGTGGEKQFF
V: TRBV13; size: .; J: TRBJ1-2; D: TRBD1; DNA: TGTGCCAGCCAAACCCGGGACAGGGATTTGCCTGGCTACACCTTC; CDR3: CASQTRDRDLPGYTF
V: TRBV27; size: .; J: TRBJ1-4; D: .; DNA: TGTGCCAGCAGTTACCAGGGTAACAATGAAAAACTGTTTTTT; CDR3: CASSYQGNNEKLFF
V: TRBV19; size: .; J: TRBJ2-7; D: TRBD1; DNA: TGTGCCAGTAGCGATCATCTCCGGGACAGGTTTACCTACGAGCAGTACTTC; CDR3: CASSDHLRDRFTYEQYF
V: TRBV18; size: .; J: TRBJ2-3; D: TRBD2; DNA: TGTGCCAGCTCACCAGGGGCGCAACGGGGGGGCACAGATACGCAGTATTTT; CDR3: CASSPGAQRGGTDTQYF
V: TRBV6-5; size: once; J: TRBJ2-3; D: .; DNA: TGTGCCAGCAGTTACTCGAGCGGCGGGTACACAGATACGCAGTATTTT; CDR3: CASSYSSGGYTDTQYF
V: TRBV24-1; size: .; J: TRBJ2-3; D: .; DNA: TGTGCCACCGGCAGGGGCGCCACAGATACGCAGTATTTT; CDR3: CATGRGATDTQYF
V: TRBV18; size: .; J: TRBJ2-3; D: .; DNA: TGTGCCAGCTCACCAGGCTCAGGACAAGGCACAGATACGCAGTATTTT; CDR3: CASSPGSGQGTDTQYF
V: TRBV11-1; size: few; J: TRBJ1-6; D: .; DNA: TGTGCCAGCAGCTTAGGCGGCAGTGGTATGGCCCTCCACTTT; CDR3: CASSLGGSGMALHF
V: TRBV11-2; size: .; J: TRBJ2-2; D: TRBD2; DNA: TGTGCCAGCAGCCCTCGGACTAGGACGGGCGGGGAGCTGTTTTTT; CDR3: CASSPRTRTGGELFF
V: TRBV12-3/TRBV12-4; size: few; J: TRBJ2-2; D: .; DNA: TGTGCCAGCAGTTTTTATCTGGAGCTGTTTTTT; CDR3: CASSFYLELFF
V: TRBV6-5; size: once; J: TRBJ1-1; D: .; DNA: TGTGCCAGCAGTTACAGGGTTGGACAGATGAACACTGAAGCTTTCTTT; CDR3: CASSYRVGQMNTEAFF
V: TRBV5-4; size: .; J: TRBJ2-1; D: TRBD2; DNA: TGTGCCAGCAGCCAAAGACTAGCGGGGTCCTACAATGAGCAGTTCTTC; CDR3: CASSQRLAGSYNEQFF
V: TRBV21-1; size: .; J: TRBJ1-5; D: .; DNA: TGTGCCAGCAGCAAAGAAGAGTCCGGGACAGGGGACAATCAGCCCCAGCATTTT; CDR3: CASSKEESGTGDNQPQHF
V: TRBV28; size: few; J: TRBJ2-7; D: .; DNA: TGTGCCAGCAGTTTATTCGTGCCCCTCGCAGGAGGGGAAGTCGAGCAGTACTTC; CDR3: CASSLFVPLAGGEVEQYF
V: TRBV2; size: .; J: TRBJ1-1; D: .; DNA: TGTGCCAGCAGTGCAGGGATCGTCGAAGCTTTCTTT; CDR3: CASSAGIVEAFF
V: TRBV5-1; size: few; J: TRBJ2-1; D: .; DNA: TGCGCCAGCAGCTTGGAGGTTAGCGTAGGTGAGCAGTTCTTC; CDR3: CASSLEVSVGEQFF
V: TRBV6-2/TRBV6-3; size: .; J: TRBJ1-6; D: TRBD1; DNA: TGTGCCAGCAGTTACCGGGACAGACACAATTCACCCCTCCACTTT; CDR3: CASSYRDRHNSPLHF
V: TRBV19; size: .; J: TRBJ1-5; D: .; DNA: TGTGCCAGTAGGCAGGGAAGTCATCAGCCCCAGCATTTT; CDR3: CASRQGSHQPQHF
V: TRBV10-1; size: few; J: TRBJ2-7; D: .; DNA: TGCGCCAGCAGTGGAGACGCGGCCAGGGGAGAGCAGTACTTC; CDR3: CASSGDAARGEQYF
V: TRBV7-6; size: .; J: TRBJ1-1; D: .; DNA: TGTGCCAGCAGCTTCCGACGGGACACTGAAGCTTTCTTT; CDR3: CASSFRRDTEAFF
V: TRBV19; size: .; J: TRBJ2-3; D: TRBD1; DNA: TGTGCCAGTAGTGTCATCTCAGGGGGCTCTAGCACAGATACGCAGTATTTT; CDR3: CASSVISGGSSTDTQYF
V: TRBV30; size: .; J: TRBJ2-1; D: TRBD2; DNA: TGTGCCTGGAGTGTCCAGCGGGGGGGCCGGTCCTACAATGAGCAGTTCTTC; CDR3: CAWSVQRGGRSYNEQFF
V: TRBV7-2; size: .; J: TRBJ2-7; D: .; DNA: TGTGCCAGCAGCCGGGAGATCTCCTACGAGCAGTACTTC; CDR3: CASSREISYEQYF
V: TRBV7-9; size: once; J: TRBJ2-1; D: TRBD2; DNA: TGTGCCAGCAGCACCGCACTAGCGGGAGGGCCGGGTGAGCAGTTCTTC; CDR3: CASSTALAGGPGEQFF
V: TRBV28; size: .; J: TRBJ1-2; D: TRBD1; DNA: TGTGCCAGCAGCCTACAGGGGGCCAAGGGCTACACCTTC; CDR3: CASSLQGAKGYTF
V: TRBV6-6; size: .; J: TRBJ1-2; D: TRBD1; DNA: TGTGCCAGCAGTTATGGGACAGCTACTAACTATGGCTACACCTTC; CDR3: CASSYGTATNYGYTF
V: TRBV30; size: .; J: TRBJ2-7; D: .; DNA: TGTGCCTGGAGTGTACGAGGAGGGAAGAGGCTCGAGCAGTACTTC; CDR3: CAWSVRGGKRLEQYF
V: TRBV7-2; size: .; J: TRBJ1-5; D: .; DNA: TGTGCCAGCAGCCTCCAGGGGAGAAGTAGCAATCAGCCCCAGCATTTT; CDR3: CASSLQGRSSNQPQHF
V: TRBV6-5; size: .; J: TRBJ2-7; D: TRBD1; DNA: TGTGCCAGCAGTTCCCTGGGGACAGGGGGCTCCTACGAGCAGTACTTC; CDR3: CASSSLGTGGSYEQYF
V: TRBV29-1; size: .; J: TRBJ1-1; D: .; DNA: TGCAGCGTTGAAGACCAGACAACAGGGCATTCTGAAGCTTTCTTT; CDR3: CSVEDQTTGHSEAFF
V: TRBV13; size: .; J: TRBJ2-3; D: TRBD2; DNA: TGTGCCAGCAGCTTCGGCGGGGGAAGGTCAGATACGCAGTATTTT; CDR3: CASSFGGGRSDTQYF